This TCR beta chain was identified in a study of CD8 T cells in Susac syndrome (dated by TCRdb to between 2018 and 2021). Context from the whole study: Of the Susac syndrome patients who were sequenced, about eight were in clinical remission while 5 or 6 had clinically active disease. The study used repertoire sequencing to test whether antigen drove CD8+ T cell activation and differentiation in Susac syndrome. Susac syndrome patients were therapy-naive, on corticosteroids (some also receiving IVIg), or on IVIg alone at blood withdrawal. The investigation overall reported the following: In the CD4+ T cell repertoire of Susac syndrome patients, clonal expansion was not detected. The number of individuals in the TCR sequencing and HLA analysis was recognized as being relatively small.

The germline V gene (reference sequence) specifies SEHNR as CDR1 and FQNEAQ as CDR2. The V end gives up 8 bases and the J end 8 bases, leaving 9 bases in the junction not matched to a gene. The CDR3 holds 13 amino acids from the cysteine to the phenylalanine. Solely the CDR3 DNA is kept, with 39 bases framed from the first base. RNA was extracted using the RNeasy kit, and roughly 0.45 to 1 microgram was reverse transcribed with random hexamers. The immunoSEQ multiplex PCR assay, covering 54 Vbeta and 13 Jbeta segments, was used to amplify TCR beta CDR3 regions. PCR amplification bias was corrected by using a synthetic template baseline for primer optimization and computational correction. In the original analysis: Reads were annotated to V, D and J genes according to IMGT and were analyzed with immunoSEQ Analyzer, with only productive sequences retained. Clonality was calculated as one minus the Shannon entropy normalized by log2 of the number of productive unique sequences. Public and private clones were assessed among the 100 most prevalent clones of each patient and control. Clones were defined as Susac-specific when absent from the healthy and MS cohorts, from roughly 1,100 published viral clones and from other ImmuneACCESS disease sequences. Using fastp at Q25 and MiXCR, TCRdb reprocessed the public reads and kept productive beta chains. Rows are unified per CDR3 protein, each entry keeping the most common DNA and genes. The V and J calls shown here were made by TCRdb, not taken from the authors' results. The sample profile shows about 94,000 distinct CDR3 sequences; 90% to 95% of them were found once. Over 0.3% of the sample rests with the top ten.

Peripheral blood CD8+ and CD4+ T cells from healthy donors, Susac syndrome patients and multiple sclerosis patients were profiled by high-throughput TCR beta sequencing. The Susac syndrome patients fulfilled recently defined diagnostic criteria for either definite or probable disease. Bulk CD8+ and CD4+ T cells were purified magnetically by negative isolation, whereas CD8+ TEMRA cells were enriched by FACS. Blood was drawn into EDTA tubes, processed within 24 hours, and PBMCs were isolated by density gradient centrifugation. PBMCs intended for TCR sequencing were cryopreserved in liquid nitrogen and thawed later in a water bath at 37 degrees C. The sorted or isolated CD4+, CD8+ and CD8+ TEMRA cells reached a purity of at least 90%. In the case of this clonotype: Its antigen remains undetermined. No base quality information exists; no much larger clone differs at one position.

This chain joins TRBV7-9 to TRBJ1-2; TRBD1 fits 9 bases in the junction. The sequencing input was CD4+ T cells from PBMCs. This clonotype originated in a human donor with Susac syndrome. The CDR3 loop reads CASLLQGATGYTF. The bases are TGTGCCAGCCTATTACAGGGGGCGACGGGCTACACCTTC. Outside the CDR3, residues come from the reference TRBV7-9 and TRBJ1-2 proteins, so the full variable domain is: DTGVSQNPRHKITKRGQNVTFRCDPISEHNRLYWYRQTLGQGPEFLTYFQNEAQLEKSRLLSDRFSAERPKGSFSTLEIQRTEQGDSAMYLCASLLQGATGYTFGSGTRLTVV.